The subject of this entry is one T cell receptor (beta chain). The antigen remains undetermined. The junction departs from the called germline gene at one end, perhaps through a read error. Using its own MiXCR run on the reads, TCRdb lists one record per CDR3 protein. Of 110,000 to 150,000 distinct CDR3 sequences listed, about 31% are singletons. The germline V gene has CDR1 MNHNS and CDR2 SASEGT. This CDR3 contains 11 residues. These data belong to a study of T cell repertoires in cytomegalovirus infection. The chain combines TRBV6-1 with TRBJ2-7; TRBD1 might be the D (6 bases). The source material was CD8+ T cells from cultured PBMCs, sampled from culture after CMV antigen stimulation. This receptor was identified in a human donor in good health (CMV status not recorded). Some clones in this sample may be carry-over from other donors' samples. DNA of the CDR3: TGTGCCAGCAAGGCAGGGGCGGTCAATATCTTC. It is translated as CASKAGAVNIF.